The present T cell receptor beta chain was sequenced within a study of T cells after posttransplantation cyclophosphamide. Study results and limitations: TRB clonality was highly associated with recipient CMV seropositivity and reactivation.

As regards this clone: Its specificity is not known.

The germline V gene has CDR1 LGHNA and CDR2 YSLEER. V dropped 5 bases and J dropped 1 base, with 14 bases sitting between them. The CDR3 consists of 15 residues. Libraries were prepared by immunoSEQ multiplex PCR; TCRdb keeps only in-frame clonotypes and omits some of them. The profile shows roughly 13,000 clones, approximately 80% of them singletons. The sequenced sample was memory CD4+ T cells sorted from PBMCs. The gene calls are TRBV4-3 and TRBJ1-1; D not resolved. The source is a man in his fifties in good health, CMV-negative, and a related stem cell transplant donor. CDR3 bases: TGCGCCAGCAGCATTGACACGGTTCGGAACACTGAAGCTTTCTTT. It encodes CASSIDTVRNTEAFF.